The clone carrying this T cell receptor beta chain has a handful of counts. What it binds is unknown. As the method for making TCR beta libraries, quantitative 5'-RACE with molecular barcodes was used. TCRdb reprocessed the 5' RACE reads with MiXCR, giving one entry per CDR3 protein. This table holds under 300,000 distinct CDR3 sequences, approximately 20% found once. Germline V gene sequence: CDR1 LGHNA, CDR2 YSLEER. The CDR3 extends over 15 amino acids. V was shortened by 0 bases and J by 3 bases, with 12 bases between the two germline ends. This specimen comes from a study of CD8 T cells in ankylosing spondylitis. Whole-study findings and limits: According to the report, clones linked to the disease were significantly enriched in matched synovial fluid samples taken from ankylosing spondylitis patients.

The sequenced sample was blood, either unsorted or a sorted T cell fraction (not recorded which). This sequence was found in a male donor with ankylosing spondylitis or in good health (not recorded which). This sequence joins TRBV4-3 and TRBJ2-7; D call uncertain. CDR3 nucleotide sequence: TGCGCCAGCAGCCAAGACCAAACTTTTCACTACGAGCAGTACTTC. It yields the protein CASSQDQTFHYEQYF.